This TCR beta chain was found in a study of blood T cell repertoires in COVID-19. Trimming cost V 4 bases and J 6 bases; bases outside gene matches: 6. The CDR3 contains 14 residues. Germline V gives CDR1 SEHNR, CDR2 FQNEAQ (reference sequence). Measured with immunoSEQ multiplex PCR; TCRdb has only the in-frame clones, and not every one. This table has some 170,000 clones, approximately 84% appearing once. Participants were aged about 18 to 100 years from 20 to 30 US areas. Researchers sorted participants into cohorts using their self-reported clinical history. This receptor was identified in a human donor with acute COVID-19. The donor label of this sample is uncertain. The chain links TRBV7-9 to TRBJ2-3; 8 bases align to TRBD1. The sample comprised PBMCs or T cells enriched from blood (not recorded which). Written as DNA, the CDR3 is TGTGCCAGCAGCTCAGACAGGGGTGTCGATACGCAGTATTTT. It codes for CASSSDRGVDTQYF.